The subject of this entry is one T cell receptor (beta chain). Germline CDR1 MDHEN, CDR2 SYDVKM. This CDR3 region has 16 residues. V lost 6 bases, J lost 2 bases, and 16 bases lay in between. Terminally differentiated effector memory CD45RA+ cells were left out of the naive CD8 fraction, which was CD45RO-negative and positively selected for CCR7. Profiled with immunoSEQ multiplex PCR; TCRdb holds only in-frame clones, not every one. Among fewer than 800,000 clones listed, 92% were seen once. The data originate from a study of shared clonotypes between healthy human individuals. The rearrangement links TRBV28 to TRBJ2-2; the D is unclear. The clonotype comes from a man aged 25-45 years in good health. Specimen: naive CD8+ T cells sorted from blood. CDR3 bases: TGTGCCAGCAGACCGATACACCCAGCAAACACCGGGGAGCTGTTTTTT. As protein: CASRPIHPANTGELFF.